This T cell receptor (beta chain) was found in a study of blood T cell repertoires in COVID-19. CDR3 size: 13 residues. The V and J ends lost 1 base and 5 bases respectively, with 8 bases between them. The germline V gene encodes CDR1 SGHAT and CDR2 FQNNGV. Here immunoSEQ multiplex PCR was the method, and the copy in TCRdb shows in-frame clones only, minus some. The sample has around 45,000 clones; about 90% are singletons. The TCR originated in a human donor in a cohort sampled during active COVID-19. The sample comprised peripheral blood. The rearrangement joins TRBV11-2 to TRBJ1-2; unclear D gene. This chain's CDR3 is CASSLVDGYGYTF. CDR3 nucleotide sequence: TGTGCCAGCAGCTTAGTAGATGGTTATGGCTACACCTTC.